This TCR beta chain was retrieved from a study of T cell repertoires in cytomegalovirus infection. Whole-study context: Well-studied HLA-B-restricted epitopes and recently identified HLA-C-restricted epitopes of CMV were both used in the study. Indicated by public TCR beta signatures were CMV infection and matching HLA type. Whole-study results and caveats: The study found HLA-C-restricted CMV-specific TCR beta clonotypes dominating the ex vivo response.

One entry per CDR3 protein results from TCRdb running MiXCR on the reads. Of about 830,000 distinct CDR3 sequences in the sample, about 33% were seen once. The CDR3 is 14 amino acids. CDR1 is SGHVS, CDR2 FNYEAQ, per germline. V was pared by 5 bases and J by 8 bases, with 16 bases between. This clonotype has just a few counts. Antigen unknown. The receptor was derived from a human donor in good health (CMV status not recorded). Some clones in this sample may be carry-over from other donors' samples. The sample was cultured CD8+ T cells from PBMCs, taken from culture after CMV antigen stimulation. The chain links TRBV7-6 to TRBJ1-5; D is unclear. The CDR3 nucleotides are TGTGCCAGCAGCGCGGAGCGGGGAGTAGAGCCCCAGCATTTT. Its protein is CASSAERGVEPQHF.